A selection of T cell receptor beta chains follows, all from one sample in a study. TCRdb used MiXCR to reprocess the 5' RACE reads, holding one entry per CDR3 protein. The sample contains tens of thousands of distinct CDR3 sequences, approximately 23% of which appear only once. Specimen: tumor-infiltrating naive CD4+ T cells sorted from the breast tumor. These receptors were collected from a female donor with breast cancer. CDR3s include the opening cysteine and the closing phenylalanine or tryptophan. Each record gives: D gene, V gene, clone size, J gene, CDR3 DNA, CDR3 protein. D genes are given only for firm matches. The size entry is marked missing in some rows and otherwise reads once, few, many or a size class.

>TRBD1|TRBV5-1|many|TRBJ2-4
TGCGCCAGCAGCTTGGGCCCTTTGGACAGGGGGCTTGCCAAAAACATTCAGTACTTC
CASSLGPLDRGLAKNIQYF
>TRBD2|TRBV20-1|.|TRBJ2-3
TGCAGTGCCTCACTAGCGGGAGGGGAAGGTGATACGCAGTATTTT
CSASLAGGEGDTQYF
>.|TRBV7-2|.|TRBJ1-1
TGTGCCAGCAGCTTAGGACCAGGGAGGAACACTGAAGCTTTCTTT
CASSLGPGRNTEAFF
>.|TRBV6-6|.|TRBJ1-1
TGTGCCAGCAGTTATAGGGACTCTCGGAACACTGAAGCTTTCTTT
CASSYRDSRNTEAFF
>TRBD2|TRBV6-6|few|TRBJ2-7
TGTGCCAGCAGTTACCCCTCAAGTAGCGGGAGGCGGAACGAGCAGTACTTC
CASSYPSSSGRRNEQYF
>.|TRBV10-3|few|TRBJ1-5
TGTGCCATCAGTGGGACCGAGAATCAGCCCCAGCATTTT
CAISGTENQPQHF
>.|TRBV15|.|TRBJ2-3
TGTGCCACCAGCAACCCGGCGATCACAGATACGCAGTATTTT
CATSNPAITDTQYF
>TRBD1|TRBV5-1|.|TRBJ2-6
TGCGCCAGCAGCTTCACAGGGGGCCTTGGGGCCAACGTCCTGACTTTC
CASSFTGGLGANVLTF
>TRBD1|TRBV6-5|many|TRBJ2-5
TGTGCCAGCAGGACCGACAGGGGAGAGACCCAGTACTTC
CASRTDRGETQYF
>.|TRBV5-1|few|TRBJ1-1
TGCGCCAGCAGCTTTTTGCCAGGGGACACTGAAGCTTTCTTT
CASSFLPGDTEAFF
>.|TRBV20-1|many|TRBJ2-1
TGCAGTGCTAGCGGGAGCCCCTCCTACAATGAGCAGTTCTTC
CSASGSPSYNEQFF
>.|TRBV7-6|.|TRBJ2-5
TGTGCCAGCAGCCCTCCGGCCGAGACCCAGTACTTC
CASSPPAETQYF
>.|TRBV5-1|few|TRBJ2-2
TGCGCCAGCAGCTTCGGGGCCTCGAACACCGGGGAGCTGTTTTTT
CASSFGASNTGELFF
>.|TRBV12-3/TRBV12-4|medium-sized|TRBJ2-1
TGTGCCAGCAGTTTGAAGGCAAACAATGAGCAGTTCTTC
CASSLKANNEQFF
>.|TRBV7-2|few|TRBJ1-2
TGTGCCAGCAGCTTAGAAAAACAGAGCTATGGCTACACCTTC
CASSLEKQSYGYTF
>.|TRBV24-1|.|TRBJ2-3
TGTGCCACCGGAGAGTCCGGCACAGATACGCAGTATTTT
CATGESGTDTQYF
>TRBD1|TRBV20-1|few|TRBJ1-6
TGCAGTGCTTTTACCGGGACAGGGAATTCACCCCTCCACTTT
CSAFTGTGNSPLHF
>TRBD2|TRBV7-9|.|TRBJ2-4
TGTGCCAGCAGCGGACTAGCGGGAGTATACCTAGCCAAAAACATTCAGTACTTC
CASSGLAGVYLAKNIQYF
>.|TRBV5-1|.|TRBJ2-7
TGCGCCAGCAGCTGGAGGGCTGGTATAGGCTACGAGCAGTACTTC
CASSWRAGIGYEQYF
>.|TRBV7-8|.|TRBJ2-3
TGTGCCAGCAGCTTATGGACGGAGCCTAGCACAGATACGCAGTATTTT
CASSLWTEPSTDTQYF
>.|TRBV7-8|few|TRBJ1-1
TGTGCCAGCAGCCAAGGGGTGAGGACTGAAGCTTTCTTT
CASSQGVRTEAFF
>.|TRBV20-1|.|TRBJ1-5
TGCAGTGCTACCGACATCGAGGGCAATCAGCCCCAGCATTTT
CSATDIEGNQPQHF
>.|TRBV20-1|.|TRBJ1-3
TGCAGTGCTTCCCGGGCCCCGCGGGACACCATATATTTT
CSASRAPRDTIYF
>.|TRBV4-3|many|TRBJ1-2
TGCGCCAGCAGCCAGGCACTCAACTATGGCTACACCTTC
CASSQALNYGYTF
>TRBD2|TRBV7-9|.|TRBJ2-5
TGTGCCAGCAGCTCCCCGGGGAGGGCTCAAGAAACCCAGTACTTC
CASSSPGRAQETQYF